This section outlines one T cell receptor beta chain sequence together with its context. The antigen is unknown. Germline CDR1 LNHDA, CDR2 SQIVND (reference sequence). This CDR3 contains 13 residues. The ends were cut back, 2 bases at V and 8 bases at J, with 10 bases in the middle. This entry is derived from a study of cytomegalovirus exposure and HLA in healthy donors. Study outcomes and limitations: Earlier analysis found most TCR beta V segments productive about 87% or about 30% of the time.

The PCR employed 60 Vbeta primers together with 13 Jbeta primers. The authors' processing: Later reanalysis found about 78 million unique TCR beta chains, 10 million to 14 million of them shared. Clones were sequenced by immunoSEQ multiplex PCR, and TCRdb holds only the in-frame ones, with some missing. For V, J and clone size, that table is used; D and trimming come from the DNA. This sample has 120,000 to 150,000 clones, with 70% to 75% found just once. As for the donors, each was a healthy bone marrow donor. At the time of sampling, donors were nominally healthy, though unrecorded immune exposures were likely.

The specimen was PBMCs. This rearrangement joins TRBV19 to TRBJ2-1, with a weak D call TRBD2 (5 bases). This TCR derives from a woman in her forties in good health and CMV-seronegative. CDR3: CASSIPSPHEQFF. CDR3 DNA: TGTGCCAGTAGTATACCTAGCCCCCATGAGCAGTTCTTC.